Shown below are 13 T cell receptor beta chains from a single sample sequenced in a study of cytomegalovirus exposure and HLA in healthy donors. Primers included in the PCR were 60 Vbeta and 13 Jbeta primers. Measured with immunoSEQ multiplex PCR; TCRdb has only the in-frame clones, and not every one. The sample includes around 170,000 clones, approximately 78% of them seen just once. The sample taken for sequencing was PBMCs. These receptors originate from a woman under 30 in good health and CMV-seronegative.

The V gene is TRBV7-2, the J gene TRBJ1-1; D unresolved. Germline V lookup: CDR1 SGHTA, CDR2 FQGNSA. V lost 5 bases and J lost 1, with 8 bases in between. The CDR3 is made up of 13 amino acids. The CDR3, as DNA: TGTGCCAGCAGCCCCCCTAGGAACACTGAAGCTTTCTTT. The encoded protein is CASSPPRNTEAFF.

The rearrangement uses TRBV2 and TRBJ1-1, with 10 bases fitting TRBD1. J gave up 0 bases and V 6 bases, and 13 bases lay outside the gene matches. This CDR3 has 18 amino acids. The germline CDR1 and CDR2 sequences are SNHLY and FYNNEI. For the CDR3, the DNA is TGTGCCAGCAGCTGGGAGACAGGGGGCTTGTTCATGAACACTGAAGCTTTCTTT. Residues: CASSWETGGLFMNTEAFF.

The CDR3 is CASSYPGLGYGYTF. DNA of the CDR3: TGTGCCAGCAGCTATCCCGGGTTGGGCTATGGCTACACCTTC. The chain recombines TRBV7-9 with TRBJ1-2; D is ambiguous. The V end lost 4 bases, the J end lost 4 bases, and 13 bases lay between the germline ends. The CDR3 consists of 14 residues. Germline V gene data show CDR1 as SEHNR and CDR2 as FQNEAQ (reference sequence).

The chain recombines TRBV7-9 with TRBJ2-5, with TRBD1 matching 12 bases. The CDR3 runs to 17 residues. Germline trimming cut 5 bases from V and 5 bases from J; bases unmatched to any gene: 12. Germline loops: CDR1 SEHNR, CDR2 FQNEAQ (reference sequence). The CDR3, as DNA: TGTGCCAGCAGCCCGCTCCCGGGACAGGGGGCCTGGGAGACCCAGTACTTC. Translated: CASSPLPGQGAWETQYF.

The rearrangement uses TRBV30 and TRBJ1-5; 11 nucleotides line up with TRBD1. The CDR3 contains 13 residues. Germline CDR1 is GTSNPN and CDR2 is SVGIG (reference sequence). J gave up 5 bases and V 4 bases, and 1 base lay outside the gene matches. CDR3: CAWMGQGDQPQHF. CDR3 in DNA: TGTGCCTGGATGGGACAGGGGGATCAGCCCCAGCATTTT.

This chain connects TRBV20-1 to TRBJ2-7; no reliable D call. Trimming removed 7 bases from V and 5 bases from J, with 12 bases in between. The germline gives CDR1 DFQATT, CDR2 SNEGSKA (reference sequence). CDR3 length: 11 residues. CDR3 sequence reads: CSGSEIHEQYF. The CDR3 DNA follows: TGCAGTGGATCAGAAATCCACGAGCAGTACTTC.

The chain recombines TRBV7-3 with TRBJ2-3, with TRBD1 as a possible D gene (6 bases). The CDR3 sequence is 15 residues long. Germline CDR1 SGHTA, CDR2 FQGTGA. V gave up 1 base and J gave up 2 bases, with 10 bases separating them. CDR3 sequence: CASSLRGQTTDTQYF. As DNA, the CDR3 is TGTGCCAGCAGCTTAAGGGGACAAACCACAGATACGCAGTATTTT.

The chain joins TRBV2 to TRBJ2-2, with 7 bases matching TRBD1. J gave up 1 base and V 6 bases, and 2 bases lay outside the gene matches. Looked up from germline, CDR1 is SNHLY and CDR2 is FYNNEI. The CDR3 is 14 amino acids. The CDR3 sequence: CASSPGGNTGELFF. The DNA of the CDR3 is TGTGCCAGCAGCCCAGGGGGGAACACCGGGGAGCTGTTTTTT.

This chain uses TRBV28 with TRBJ2-7, with 10 bases that match TRBD1. Trimming at V came to 6 bases and at J to 5 bases, leaving 7 bases not matched to a gene. The length of the CDR3 is 14 residues. Germline V gives CDR1 MDHEN, CDR2 SYDVKM. CDR3 coding DNA: TGTGCCAGCAGCCCGTGGGGACAGGGGAACGAGCAGTACTTC. It encodes CASSPWGQGNEQYF.

The chain uses TRBV27 and TRBJ1-5, with D maybe TRBD1 (6 bases). Germline V gene sequence: CDR1 MNHEY, CDR2 SMNVEV (reference sequence). The CDR3 extends over 14 amino acids. V lost 3 bases, J lost 4 bases, and 10 bases lay in between. The CDR3 sequence: CASSFNQGNQPQHF. The CDR3 nucleotides are TGTGCCAGCAGTTTTAATCAGGGGAATCAGCCCCAGCATTTT.

Only one count was recorded for this clone. The J gene is TRBJ2-7, the V gene TRBV19; 7 nucleotides line up with TRBD2. CDR1 and CDR2 (germline): LNHDA, SQIVND (reference sequence). V lost 6 bases, J lost 6 bases, and 8 bases stayed unmatched. The CDR3 is 13 residues long. This chain's CDR3 is CASSLAPGGEQYF. The CDR3 DNA reads as TGTGCCAGTAGCCTGGCTCCGGGGGGCGAGCAGTACTTC.

The rearrangement links TRBV6-5 to TRBJ2-1; TRBD2 is a possible D gene (6 bases). Trimming stripped 8 bases from V and 9 bases from J, with 11 bases between. The CDR3 contains 11 residues. Germline V gene sequence: CDR1 MNHEY, CDR2 SVGAGI. The CDR3 coding sequence is TGTGCCAGCGAGAACGGGGGTGAGCAGTTCTTC. Encoded protein: CASENGGEQFF.

The chain recombines TRBV19 with TRBJ1-6, with D maybe TRBD1 (5 bases). The CDR3 totals 14 residues. Germline-derived CDR1 and CDR2 are LNHDA and SQIVND (reference sequence). Trimming left V 0 bases short and J 9 bases short, with 9 bases between. This CDR3 is CASSIDGASSPLHF. The CDR3 DNA is TGTGCCAGTAGTATAGATGGGGCGAGTTCACCCCTCCACTTT.